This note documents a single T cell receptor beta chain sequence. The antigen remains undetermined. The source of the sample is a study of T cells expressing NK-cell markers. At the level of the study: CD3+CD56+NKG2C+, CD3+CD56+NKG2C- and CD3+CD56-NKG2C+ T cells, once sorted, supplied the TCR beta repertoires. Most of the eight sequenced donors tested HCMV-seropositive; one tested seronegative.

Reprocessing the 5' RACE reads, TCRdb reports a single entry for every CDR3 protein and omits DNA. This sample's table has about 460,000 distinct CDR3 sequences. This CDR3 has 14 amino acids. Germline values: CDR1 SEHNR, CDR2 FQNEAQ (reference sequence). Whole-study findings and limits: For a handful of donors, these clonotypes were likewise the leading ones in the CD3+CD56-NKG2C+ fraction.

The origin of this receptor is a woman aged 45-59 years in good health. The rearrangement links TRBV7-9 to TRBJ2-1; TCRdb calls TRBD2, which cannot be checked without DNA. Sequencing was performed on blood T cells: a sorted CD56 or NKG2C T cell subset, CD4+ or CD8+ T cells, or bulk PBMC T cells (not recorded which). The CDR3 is CASSVGLIYNEQFF. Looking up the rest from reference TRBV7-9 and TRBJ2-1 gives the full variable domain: DTGVSQNPRHKITKRGQNVTFRCDPISEHNRLYWYRQTLGQGPEFLTYFQNEAQLEKSRLLSDRFSAERPKGSFSTLEIQRTEQGDSAMYLCASSVGLIYNEQFFGPGTRLTVL.